The 2 T cell receptor beta chains reported below all come from one sample, sequenced in a study of blood T cell repertoires in COVID-19. This table comes from immunoSEQ multiplex PCR, and its TCRdb copy is limited to in-frame clones, with some not included. The sample yields 250,000 to 350,000 clones, around 85% seen once. Sample: PBMCs or T cells enriched from blood (not recorded which). These receptors originate from a woman in her twenties or thirties who had recovered from COVID-19.

This clone was seen at least ten times. The V call is TRBV5-5, the J call TRBJ2-2; D call uncertain. The V end lost 2 bases, the J end lost 6 bases, and 8 bases lay between the germline ends. The CDR3 runs 13 residues. Germline V lookup: CDR1 SGHKS, CDR2 YYEKEE (reference sequence). The CDR3 DNA is TGTGCCAGCAGCTTTGTCGAGGCCGGGGAGCTGTTTTTT. Translation gives CASSFVEAGELFF.

The chain carries TRBV7-2 and TRBJ1-1; possible D gene TRBD1, 5 bases. V was clipped by 1 base and J by 3 bases, with 12 bases between them. The CDR3 contains 15 residues. The germline gives CDR1 SGHTA, CDR2 FQGNSA. The CDR3 spells CASSLGGGLDTEAFF. Written as DNA, the CDR3 is TGTGCCAGCAGCTTAGGGGGCGGCTTGGACACTGAAGCTTTCTTT.